These 22 T cell receptor beta chains were all obtained from the same sample, sequenced in a study of spatial heterogeneity in lung cancer. MiXCR, applied by TCRdb to the 5' RACE reads, yields one record per CDR3 protein. The sample lists more than 85,000 distinct CDR3 sequences; roughly 10% were seen once. Time point meaning: sample taken at primary tumor resection. Material for sequencing was whole RNA from tumor, nontumor lung or frozen PBMC, left unsorted. Here the sequenced sample was PBMCs, taken at surgery. These receptor sequences come from a male donor with early-stage non-small cell lung cancer.

This sequence joins TRBV7-9 and TRBJ2-7; no clear D gene. CDR1 and CDR2 (germline): SEHNR, FQNEAQ (reference sequence). With 4 bases removed from V and 3 bases from J, the gap between germline ends came to 13 bases. This CDR3 region has 14 residues. CDR3 coding DNA: TGTGCCAGCAGCTCCCACGCGTCACGCTACGAGCAGTACTTC. This gives the protein CASSSHASRYEQYF.

This clonotype was seen many times. The V and J genes are TRBV28 and TRBJ1-1; weak D call: TRBD1 (6 bases). There are 14 residues in the CDR3. From germline, CDR1 is MDHEN and CDR2 SYDVKM. V was trimmed by 6 bases and J by 3 bases, leaving 14 bases between them. CDR3 sequence: CASSPGQIHTEAFF. DNA for the CDR3: TGTGCCAGCAGCCCCGGACAGATCCACACTGAAGCTTTCTTT.

This clonotype was found many times. The chain is built from TRBV9 and TRBJ2-2; D is ambiguous. The germline gives CDR1 SGDLS, CDR2 YYNGEE. This CDR3 region has 12 residues. Between the trimmed V and J ends, which lost 2 bases and 7 bases, there was a span of 6 bases. The CDR3 spells CASSVYSGELFF. In nucleotides, the CDR3 is TGTGCCAGCAGCGTGTATAGCGGGGAGCTGTTTTTT.

This clonotype turned up a few times. The chain recombines TRBV20-1 with TRBJ2-1; D may be TRBD1 (6 bases). Germline V gene data show CDR1 as DFQATT and CDR2 as SNEGSKA (reference sequence). This CDR3 comprises 14 residues. The germline V and J ends were trimmed by 0 bases and 7 bases, with 13 bases remaining between them. CDR3 region: CSARDRSRGNEQFF. The CDR3 nucleotides read TGCAGTGCTAGAGATCGGAGCAGGGGAAATGAGCAGTTCTTC.

This clonotype was counted at least ten times. J is TRBJ2-4 and V is TRBV5-1; weak D call: TRBD1 (5 bases). The V and J ends lost 0 bases and 8 bases respectively, with 9 bases between them. CDR3 length equals 13 residues. The germline V gene has CDR1 SGHRS and CDR2 YFSETQ. The CDR3 here is CASSLGQGDIQYF. In DNA form, the CDR3 reads TGCGCCAGCAGCTTGGGGCAGGGTGACATTCAGTACTTC.

V is TRBV7-2 and J is TRBJ2-3; 12 bases map to TRBD2. Per germline, CDR1 SGHTA and CDR2 FQGNSA. The CDR3 spans 15 residues. V lost 7 bases, J lost 5 bases, and 7 bases stayed unmatched. The CDR3 DNA sequence: TGTGCCAGCATCCTAGCGGGGGGGCCTGGAGATACGCAGTATTTT. It is translated as CASILAGGPGDTQYF.

This clonotype showed up many times. The CDR3 DNA reads TGTGCCAGCAGTCGGAGAGGAACCGAGACCCAGTACTTC. This codes for CASSRRGTETQYF. This sequence joins TRBV5-6 and TRBJ2-5, with D hard to call. The germline V gene has CDR1 SGHDT and CDR2 YYEEEE. The ends were cut back, 5 bases at V and 5 bases at J, with 13 bases in the middle. The CDR3 is made up of 13 amino acids.

This clonotype appeared many times. One end of the junction is discordant with germline, which a read error may explain. V is TRBV2 and J is TRBJ2-5, with D possibly called TRBD1 or TRBD2 (6 bases each). The CDR3 has 12 amino acids. Germline V lookup: CDR1 SNHLY, CDR2 FYNNEI. CDR3 sequence: CACRGGGETQYF. In DNA, the CDR3 is TGTGCCTGCAGGGGAGGAGGAGAGACCCAGTACTTC.

This chain connects TRBV2 to TRBJ2-1; 9 bases fit TRBD2. Germline CDR1 and CDR2: SNHLY and FYNNEI. The CDR3 is 15 residues long. V shed 10 bases and J 4 bases; nucleotides not matched to a gene: 11. CDR3 residues: CATSKTSGSYNEQFF. The DNA for the CDR3 is TGTGCCACCTCCAAGACTAGCGGTTCTTACAATGAGCAGTTCTTC. Supplemented by reference TRBV2 and TRBJ2-1, the full variable domain reads EPEVTQTPSHQVTQMGQEVILRCVPISNHLYFYWYRQILGQKVEFLVSFYNNEISEKSEIFDDQFSVERPDGSNFTLKIRSTKLEDSAMYFCATSKTSGSYNEQFFGPGTRLTVL.

The rearrangement uses TRBV6-1 and TRBJ2-1; unclear D gene. CDR1 is MNHNS and CDR2 is SASEGT in the germline V gene. The CDR3 loop spans 14 amino acids. Trimming removed 2 bases at V and 3 bases at J, with 8 bases between. As DNA, the CDR3 is TGTGCCAGCAGTGAAACTACCCGCTACAATGAGCAGTTCTTC. Translated, it gives CASSETTRYNEQFF.

This clonotype turned up a few times. The chain employs TRBV5-4 and TRBJ2-7; no definite D call. This CDR3 has 13 residues. Trimming shortened V by 0 bases and J by 3 bases, and 7 bases separated the two germline ends. Per the germline V gene, CDR1 is SGHNT and CDR2 is YYREEE (reference sequence). The CDR3 loop reads CASSLVGVYEQYF. DNA for the CDR3: TGTGCCAGCAGCTTGGTTGGAGTCTACGAGCAGTACTTC.

The chain employs TRBV5-5 and TRBJ2-7; no firm D call. The CDR3 extends over 14 amino acids. Germline lookup yields CDR1 SGHKS and CDR2 YYEKEE (reference sequence). V gave up 4 bases and J gave up 5 bases, with 16 bases separating them. The CDR3 coding sequence is TGTGCCAGCAGCCCCGATGTGGGAACCCACGAGCAGTACTTC. Amino acids: CASSPDVGTHEQYF. The full variable domain, its missing parts supplied by reference TRBV5-5 and TRBJ2-7, is DAGVTQSPTHLIKTRGQQVTLRCSPISGHKSVSWYQQVLGQGPQFIFQYYEKEERGRGNFPDRFSARQFPNYSSELNVNALLLGDSALYLCASSPDVGTHEQYFGPGTRLTVT.

The rearrangement uses TRBV20-1 and TRBJ1-5, with a possible D match to TRBD1 (5 bases). The germline gives CDR1 DFQATT, CDR2 SNEGSKA (reference sequence). Trimming left V 6 bases short and J 4 bases short, with 16 bases between. The CDR3 spans 14 residues. The CDR3 DNA follows: TGCAGTGCCCCGGGACCGTCGACAAATCAGCCCCAGCATTTT. It codes for CSAPGPSTNQPQHF.

The rearrangement joins TRBV19 to TRBJ1-5, with 8 bases aligning to TRBD1. V shed 6 bases, J shed 0 bases, and the junction held 7 bases outside the gene matches. The CDR3 totals 16 residues. Germline V gene sequence: CDR1 LNHDA, CDR2 SQIVND (reference sequence). CDR3: CASRDRGIYSNQPQHF. In DNA form, the CDR3 reads TGTGCCAGTAGAGACAGGGGAATTTATAGCAATCAGCCCCAGCATTTT.

This clonotype was seen a handful of times. The rearrangement uses TRBV24-1 and TRBJ2-3; D is unresolved. The CDR3 loop spans 14 amino acids. The germline V and J ends were trimmed by 4 bases and 6 bases, with 13 bases remaining between them. The germline V gene has CDR1 KGHDR and CDR2 SFDVKD. CDR3 sequence reads: CATSEGRVRDTQYF. In DNA, the CDR3 is TGTGCCACCAGTGAAGGAAGGGTGCGTGATACGCAGTATTTT.

The gene calls are TRBV10-3 and TRBJ2-5; D tentatively fits TRBD1 or TRBD2 (5 bases each). The CDR3 is made up of 15 amino acids. Trimming removed 2 bases at V and 1 base at J, with 11 bases between. CDR1 and CDR2 from the germline V gene are ENHRY and SYGVKD. CDR3 region: CAISERGPFQETQYF. CDR3 sequence (DNA): TGTGCCATCAGTGAGAGGGGACCGTTCCAAGAGACCCAGTACTTC.

This clonotype was observed many times. This chain uses TRBV6-6 with TRBJ2-6; D perhaps matches TRBD1 (6 bases). V was pared by 3 bases and J by 6 bases, with 15 bases between. The CDR3 consists of 16 residues. CDR1 is MNHNY and CDR2 is SVGAGI in the germline V gene (reference sequence). CDR3 in amino acids: CASSYQGPFEANVLTF. The CDR3 DNA reads TGTGCCAGCAGTTATCAGGGGCCATTTGAGGCCAACGTCCTGACTTTC.

This clonotype was observed a few times. The CDR3 sequence: CASSPLRGYTDTQYF. As DNA, the CDR3 is TGTGCCAGCAGTCCCCTCAGGGGTTACACAGATACGCAGTATTTT. This chain connects TRBV6-2 or TRBV6-3 to TRBJ2-3; the D gene is possibly TRBD1 (6 bases). The CDR3 loop spans 15 amino acids. Germline values: CDR1 MNHEY, CDR2 SVGEGT. The V and J ends lost 5 bases and 2 bases respectively, with 14 bases between them.

The chain combines TRBV7-2 with TRBJ2-3; tentative D call: TRBD2 (6 bases). Germline lookup yields CDR1 SGHTA and CDR2 FQGNSA. The V gene lost 1 base and the J gene lost 4 bases, with 15 bases spanning the gap. This CDR3 has 16 residues. The CDR3 DNA reads as TGTGCCAGCAGCTTAGGCGTGGGCGGGATAGCAGATACGCAGTATTTT. Protein sequence: CASSLGVGGIADTQYF.

This clonotype was counted between two and nine times. The chain combines TRBV20-1 with TRBJ1-2; TRBD1 agrees at 11 bases. The V segment lost 1 base and the J segment 8 bases; nucleotides outside the gene matches: 3. Per germline, CDR1 DFQATT and CDR2 SNEGSKA (reference sequence). The CDR3 consists of 13 residues. The CDR3 loop is CSARGDRGKGYTF. The CDR3 nucleotides are TGCAGTGCTAGAGGGGACAGGGGGAAAGGCTACACCTTC.

The V gene is TRBV5-6, the J gene TRBJ2-4; 14 bases agree with TRBD2. V dropped 6 bases and J dropped 11; count of bases not matched to a gene: 16. The CDR3 runs to 17 residues. Germline CDR1 and CDR2: SGHDT and YYEEEE. The CDR3 spells CASNRLAGGVFPSFQYF. In DNA, the CDR3 is TGTGCCAGCAACCGACTAGCGGGAGGGGTATTTCCCTCCTTTCAGTACTTC.

This clonotype has a handful of counts. The chain is built from TRBV6-2 or TRBV6-3 and TRBJ1-1; D is unresolved. Germline V gives CDR1 MNHEY, CDR2 SVGEGT. There are 11 residues in the CDR3. V lost 3 bases and J 6 bases, leaving 5 bases between the germline ends. CDR3 in DNA: TGTGCCAGCAGTTATCCCTCTGAAGCTTTCTTT. It is translated as CASSYPSEAFF.